The clone carrying this T cell receptor (beta chain) was found a few times. Its target is unknown. This PCR relied on a set of 60 Vbeta primers and 13 Jbeta primers. Sequencing used immunoSEQ multiplex PCR; TCRdb keeps in-frame clones, though not all of them. The table records about 190,000 clones, around 80% of them present only once. Per the germline V gene, CDR1 is SEHNR and CDR2 is FQNEAQ (reference sequence). With 5 bases clipped from V and 1 base from J, the junction kept 5 bases outside the gene matches. CDR3 length: 15 residues. This entry belongs to a study of cytomegalovirus exposure and HLA in healthy donors. General observations from the study: With later analysis, a missense DCLRE1C variant became linked to TCR beta V- and J-gene trimming. While the bulk of TCR sequences proved rare, some public TCRs turned up in many donors.

Specimen: PBMCs. The rearrangement joins TRBV7-9 to TRBJ1-1; 9 nucleotides line up with TRBD1. The source of this sequence is a male donor in good health and CMV-seronegative. The CDR3 nucleotides are TGTGCCAGCAGCCGGGACAGGGTTAAGAACACTGAAGCTTTCTTT. It codes for CASSRDRVKNTEAFF.